The sequence of this T cell receptor (beta chain) was determined in a study of cytomegalovirus exposure and HLA in healthy donors. Primers included in the PCR were 60 Vbeta and 13 Jbeta primers. Assay: immunoSEQ multiplex PCR; the TCRdb copy retains only in-frame clones and omits some. The table has roughly 80,000 clones, 65% to 70% seen once. Germline loops: CDR1 SGHNT, CDR2 YYREEE (reference sequence). V was clipped by 4 bases and J by 6 bases; unmatched bases: 13. The CDR3 has 16 amino acids. Study-level points and caveats: Rare TCR sequences predominated, though certain public TCRs were found in many donors. Highly shared sequence variants in one cluster were likely a sequencing artifact. There were 150 to 200 TCR beta chains listed as cytomegalovirus-associated.

Worth noting for this clone: Antigen specificity is unknown.

Material: PBMCs. The gene calls are TRBV5-4 and TRBJ2-3; 8 bases map to TRBD2. The receptor was isolated from a woman between 45 and 60 years old in good health and CMV-seropositive. This CDR3 reads CASSPELGLASDTQYF. The CDR3 bases are TGTGCCAGCAGCCCGGAACTAGGACTAGCTTCGGATACGCAGTATTTT. The entire variable domain, with the rest obtained from reference TRBV5-4 and TRBJ2-3, is as follows: ETGVTQSPTHLIKTRGQQVTLRCSSQSGHNTVSWYQQALGQGPQFIFQYYREEENGRGNFPPRFSGLQFPNYSSELNVNALELDDSALYLCASSPELGLASDTQYFGPGTRLTVL.